One sample yielded the 7 T cell receptor beta chains listed below, sequenced in a study of CXCR3-negative and CXCR3-positive naive CD8 T cells. UMI labels and 5' RACE were used to prepare the TRB cDNA libraries. After re-calling the 5' RACE reads, TCRdb lists one entry per CDR3 protein, DNA absent. In all, the sample yields around 140,000 distinct CDR3 sequences. Sequences were obtained from naive CXCR3- CD8+ T cells from blood. The subset was: CD45RO-CCR7+CD27+CD95- naive CD8+ T cells lacking CXCR3 (TNR3-). The receptors originated from a human donor in good health. Some clones in this sample may be carry-over from other donors' samples.

This sequence joins TRBV20-1 and TRBJ2-7; TCRdb names TRBD1, which stays unverified in the absence of DNA. The CDR3 sequence is 14 residues long. From germline, CDR1 is DFQATT and CDR2 SNEGSKA (reference sequence). The CDR3 is CSASPGQGVYEQYF.

This chain connects TRBV7-9 to TRBJ1-4; there is no DNA to check the TCRdb D call of TRBD1. Germline loops: CDR1 SEHNR, CDR2 FQNEAQ (reference sequence). The CDR3 runs 15 residues. This chain's CDR3 is CASSSLIGGNEKLFF.

This sequence joins TRBV29-1 and TRBJ2-7; the TRBD2 assignment by TCRdb is unverifiable without DNA. The CDR3 is 13 residues long. Germline V gene data show CDR1 as SQVTM and CDR2 as ANQGSEA. CDR3 residues: CSVESSVTYEQYF.

The chain links TRBV12-3 or TRBV12-4 to TRBJ2-7. The CDR3 length is 13 residues. The CDR3 sequence is CASSYPMGYEQYF.

V usage is TRBV5-6 and J usage is TRBJ1-5. Germline loops: CDR1 SGHDT, CDR2 YYEEEE. The CDR3 covers 15 residues. CDR3 loop: CASSLDISGNQPQHF. Full variable domain (remainder filled in from reference TRBV5-6 and TRBJ1-5): DAGVTQSPTHLIKTRGQQVTLRCSPKSGHDTVSWYQQALGQGPQFIFQYYEEEERQRGNFPDRFSGHQFPNYSSELNVNALLLGDSALYLCASSLDISGNQPQHFGDGTRLSIL.

V and J are TRBV11-2 and TRBJ2-1; TCRdb selects TRBD2, and the lack of DNA leaves this call unchecked. Germline-derived CDR1 and CDR2 are SGHAT and FQNNGV. CDR3 length: 13 residues. This chain's CDR3 is CATEAGGGDREFF.

The gene calls are TRBV4-1 and TRBJ2-3. This CDR3 comprises 16 residues. The germline gives CDR1 MGHRA, CDR2 YSYEKL. CDR3 region: CASSQGLRSTTDTQYF.